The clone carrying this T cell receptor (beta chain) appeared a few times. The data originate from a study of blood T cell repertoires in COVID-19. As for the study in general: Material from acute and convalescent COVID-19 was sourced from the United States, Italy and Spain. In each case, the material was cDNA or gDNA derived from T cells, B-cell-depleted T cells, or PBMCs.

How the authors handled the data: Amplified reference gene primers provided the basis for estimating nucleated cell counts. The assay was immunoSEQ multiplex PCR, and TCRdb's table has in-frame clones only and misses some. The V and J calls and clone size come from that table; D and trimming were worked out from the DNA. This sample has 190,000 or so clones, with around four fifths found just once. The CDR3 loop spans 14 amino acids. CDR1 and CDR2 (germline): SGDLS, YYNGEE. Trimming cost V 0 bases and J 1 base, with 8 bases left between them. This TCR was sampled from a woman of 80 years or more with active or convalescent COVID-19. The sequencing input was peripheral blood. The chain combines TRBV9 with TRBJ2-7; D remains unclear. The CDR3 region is CASSVEESSYEQYF. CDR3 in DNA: TGTGCCAGCAGCGTAGAGGAGAGTTCCTACGAGCAGTACTTC.